Listed here are 22 T cell receptor beta chains from one sample, sequenced in a study of molecular identifiers for immune sequencing clone quantification. TCRdb passed the PCR reads through MiXCR, listing each CDR3 protein once. The sample contains 40,000 to 65,000 distinct CDR3 sequences, just over 35% of which appear only once. The sequenced material came from naive CD8+ T cells from blood, with Jurkat cell RNA spiked in. Subset given: FACS-sorted CD8+CD4-CCR7+CD45RA+ naive T cells. These TCRs come from a human donor in good health. Some libraries in this study had Jurkat cell RNA spiked in.

About this clonotype itself: A much larger clone lies one base from this, so it may be a read error. The chain joins TRBV29-1 to TRBJ2-2; possible D gene TRBD2, 5 bases. The CDR3 has 12 residues. The germline CDR1 and CDR2 sequences are SQVTM and ANQGSEA. CDR3 amino acids: CSVGLQTGEQFF. CDR3 coding DNA: TGCAGCGTTGGTCTTCAAACCGGGGAGCAGTTTTTT.

There are many counts of this clonotype. The rearrangement uses TRBV29-1 and TRBJ2-2; no clear D. CDR1 and CDR2 from the germline V gene are SQVTM and ANQGSEA. The CDR3 has 14 amino acids. The V end lost 0 bases, the J end lost 3 bases, and 8 bases lay between the germline ends. This CDR3 reads CSVEDLWDTGELFF. The CDR3, as DNA: TGCAGCGTTGAAGATCTTTGGGACACCGGGGAGCTGTTTTTT.

This clonotype was observed a single time. A much larger clone differs by one base, so this may be a read error. V gene TRBV5-3 combines with J gene TRBJ2-2; TRBD2 is a possible D gene (5 bases). TRBV5-3 qualifies as an ORF whose function is uncertain. V was trimmed by 8 bases and J by 6 bases, leaving 11 bases between them. The CDR3 consists of 12 residues. Here the CDR3 DNA reads TGTGCCAGCAGCATGAGGGCCGGGGAGCTGTTTTTT. Protein product: CASSMRAGELFF.

This clonotype has at least ten counts. DNA for the CDR3: TGTGCCAGCAGCTTAGCCGCCACTGCCTACGAGCAGTACTTC. Amino acid sequence: CASSLAATAYEQYF. The chain has TRBV7-8 and TRBJ2-7; D gene unclear. This CDR3 region has 14 residues. Germline assignment: CDR1 SGHVS and CDR2 FQNEAQ. Trimming stripped 0 bases from V and 2 bases from J, with 8 bases between. Supplemented by reference TRBV7-8 and TRBJ2-7, the full variable domain reads GAGVSQSPRYKVAKRGQDVALRCDPISGHVSLFWYQQALGQGPEFLTYFQNEAQLDKSGLPSDRFFAERPEGSVSTLKIQRTQQEDSAVYLCASSLAATAYEQYFGPGTRLTVT.

The J gene is TRBJ2-2, the V gene TRBV5-4, with D perhaps matching TRBD1 (6 bases). The V gene's germline CDR1 is SGHNT and CDR2 YYREEE (reference sequence). The CDR3 runs 16 residues. Trimming stripped 2 bases from V and 0 bases from J, with 11 bases between. CDR3 coding DNA: TGTGCCAGCAGCTTAGAGAGGACAGCGAACACCGGGGAGCTGTTTTTT. Translating gives CASSLERTANTGELFF. The variable domain in full, with the rest retrieved from reference TRBV5-4 and TRBJ2-2, is ETGVTQSPTHLIKTRGQQVTLRCSSQSGHNTVSWYQQALGQGPQFIFQYYREEENGRGNFPPRFSGLQFPNYSSELNVNALELDDSALYLCASSLERTANTGELFFGEGSRLTVL.

The table lists this clonotype with many counts. The chain carries TRBV9 and TRBJ2-3; 9 bases match TRBD1. The ends lost 4 bases at V and 3 bases at J; junction bases unmatched: 6. Germline-derived CDR1 and CDR2 are SGDLS and YYNGEE. There are 15 residues in the CDR3. In DNA form, the CDR3 reads TGTGCCAGCAGCAAACAGGGGGCCGGGACAGATACGCAGTATTTT. It encodes CASSKQGAGTDTQYF.

This clonotype was recorded a few times. The chain links TRBV4-1 to TRBJ2-2; no clear D gene. With 0 bases removed from V and 7 bases from J, the gap between germline ends came to 6 bases. CDR1 and CDR2 from the germline V gene are MGHRA and YSYEKL. This CDR3 is 13 amino acids long. The CDR3: CASSQEGGGELFF. Written as DNA, the CDR3 is TGCGCCAGCAGCCAAGAAGGCGGCGGGGAGCTGTTTTTT.

The rearrangement joins TRBV9 to TRBJ2-7, with TRBD2 identical over 8 bases. Unmatched junction bases numbered 3, after V lost 0 bases and J lost 4 bases. Germline lookup yields CDR1 SGDLS and CDR2 YYNGEE. This CDR3 region has 14 residues. CDR3 protein: CASSVGSSGYEQYF. CDR3 DNA: TGTGCCAGCAGCGTAGGGTCTAGCGGGTACGAGCAGTACTTC.

Of note for this clonotype: This may come from a read error, since a much larger clone is one base off. The CDR3 carries no conserved terminal phenylalanine or tryptophan, so it likely arises from a read error. The chain has TRBV12-3 or TRBV12-4 and TRBJ2-3; D is unclear. Deletions cut 1 base from V and 2 bases from J, with 7 bases between. This CDR3 has 14 amino acids. The CDR3 loop is CASSLVGTTDTQYL. The CDR3 DNA reads as TGTGCCAGCAGTTTAGTGGGCACCACAGATACGCAGTATTTA.

CDR3 DNA sequence: TGCAGCGCCCCACTAGCGGGAGGGCCAGATACGCAGTATTTT. Translation: CSAPLAGGPDTQYF. V usage is TRBV29-1 and J usage is TRBJ2-3; 13 bases align to TRBD2. The CDR3 spans 14 residues. Germline CDR1 SQVTM, CDR2 ANQGSEA. V lost 7 bases, J lost 4 bases, and 5 bases stayed unmatched.

Concerning this clonotype itself: A single base separates this from a much larger clone, so it may be a read error. CDR3 in amino acids: CSSSAEGLTDTQYF. The CDR3 DNA reads as TGTTCCAGCAGCGCCGAGGGCCTCACAGATACGCAGTATTTT. The rearrangement links TRBV9 to TRBJ2-3; TRBD2 is a possible D gene (5 bases). Germline CDR1 and CDR2: SGDLS and YYNGEE. The CDR3 is 14 amino acids.

The table lists this clonotype with many counts. The gene calls are TRBV7-6 and TRBJ2-5; TRBD1 aligns across 7 bases. V was clipped by 6 bases and J by 4 bases; unmatched bases: 17. CDR1 is SGHVS, CDR2 FNYEAQ, per germline. This CDR3 has 17 amino acids. CDR3 in amino acids: CASSYDRVLPITETQYF. The CDR3 bases are TGTGCCAGCAGTTATGACAGGGTCCTCCCTATAACAGAGACCCAGTACTTC. The variable domain in full, with the rest retrieved from reference TRBV7-6 and TRBJ2-5, is GAGVSQSPRYKVTKRGQDVALRCDPISGHVSLYWYRQALGQGPEFLTYFNYEAQQDKSGLPNDRFSAERPEGSISTLTIQRTEQRDSAMYRCASSYDRVLPITETQYFGPGTRLLVL.

The rearrangement uses TRBV28 and TRBJ2-5, with D perhaps TRBD1 (6 bases). The CDR3 covers 14 residues. The V gene's germline CDR1 is MDHEN and CDR2 SYDVKM. Between the trimmed V and J ends, which lost 7 bases and 2 bases, there was a span of 14 bases. Here the CDR3 DNA reads TGTGCCAGCACCCGGGACACGGGGCAAGAGACCCAGTACTTC. It yields the protein CASTRDTGQETQYF.

This clonotype appeared a few times. The chain has TRBV5-6 and TRBJ1-1; D perhaps matches TRBD1 (5 bases). V was cut by 2 bases and J by 4 bases, with 15 bases left in between. Germline assignment: CDR1 SGHDT and CDR2 YYEEEE. The CDR3 runs 15 residues. CDR3 DNA sequence: TGTGCCAGCAGCTTTGGGGCCGGGGGAGGCACTGAAGCTTTCTTT. Translated, it gives CASSFGAGGGTEAFF.

Concerning this clonotype itself: A much larger clonotype is one base distant, so this may be a read error. The J gene is TRBJ2-7, the V gene TRBV28, with no clear D. The CDR3 length is 15 residues. Germline assignment: CDR1 MDHEN and CDR2 SYDVKM. The CDR3 nucleotides read TGTGCCAGCAGTTTATATCTGACCTCGCCCTACGGGCAGTACTTC. It codes for CASSLYLTSPYGQYF.

Regarding this clonotype: A much larger clone differs by one base, so this may be a read error. The J gene is TRBJ2-7, the V gene TRBV20-1; 7 bases are a match to TRBD2. The length of the CDR3 is 15 residues. In germline, CDR1 is DFQATT, CDR2 SNEGSKA (reference sequence). V shed 5 bases and J 2 bases; nucleotides not matched to a gene: 12. The CDR3 nucleotides read TGCAGTGCTGGATTACCTACTAGCGACCCCTACGAGCAGTACTTC. It encodes CSAGLPTSDPYEQYF.

The chain combines TRBV6-5 with TRBJ2-7, with 9 bases that match TRBD2. V dropped 7 bases and J dropped 3; count of bases not matched to a gene: 7. The CDR3 totals 14 residues. In germline, CDR1 is MNHEY, CDR2 SVGAGI. The CDR3 nucleotides are TGTGCCAGCAACGTAGCGGGAGCTGGCTACGAGCAGTACTTC. The encoded protein is CASNVAGAGYEQYF.

Only a few counts were recorded for this clonotype. The chain joins TRBV19 to TRBJ2-1; 7 bases map to TRBD2. The V gene end was trimmed by 5 bases and the J gene end by 7 bases; junction bases not matched to a gene: 5. The length of the CDR3 is 13 residues. CDR1 and CDR2 from the germline V gene are LNHDA and SQIVND (reference sequence). The CDR3 region is CASSLPAGNEQFF. For the CDR3, the DNA is TGTGCCAGTAGTTTGCCAGCGGGAAATGAGCAGTTCTTC.

As concerns this clonotype: This could be a read error, since a much larger clone is one nucleotide away. This chain links TRBV12-3 or TRBV12-4 with TRBJ2-7, with 7 nucleotides matching TRBD2. CDR3 length: 11 residues. CDR3 DNA: TGTACCAGCGGGAATAGAGGCGAGGAGTACTTC. As protein: CTSGNRGEEYF.

The CDR3 reads CASSSSTETQYF. The DNA for the CDR3 is TGTGCCAGCAGCTCCAGCACCGAGACCCAGTACTTC. V is TRBV7-2 and J is TRBJ2-5, with D uncertain. V was pared by 4 bases and J by 5 bases, with 8 bases between. Per germline, CDR1 SGHTA and CDR2 FQGNSA. CDR3 size: 12 residues.

This clonotype has ten or more counts. The chain uses TRBV24-1 and TRBJ2-2; D is uncertain. Between the trimmed V and J ends, which lost 10 bases and 4 bases, there was a span of 9 bases. The CDR3 has 12 amino acids. From germline, CDR1 is KGHDR and CDR2 SFDVKD. In DNA, the CDR3 is TGTGCCACGTTGGGTTTCACCGGGGAGCTGTTTTTT. It specifies CATLGFTGELFF.

V gene TRBV4-1 combines with J gene TRBJ1-5; D is undetermined. This CDR3 contains 15 residues. Trimming cost V 1 base and J 6 bases, with 13 bases left between them. Per germline, CDR1 MGHRA and CDR2 YSYEKL. This chain's CDR3 is CASSQGVSEFQPQHF. CDR3 in DNA: TGCGCCAGCAGCCAAGGAGTAAGCGAATTTCAGCCCCAGCATTTT.